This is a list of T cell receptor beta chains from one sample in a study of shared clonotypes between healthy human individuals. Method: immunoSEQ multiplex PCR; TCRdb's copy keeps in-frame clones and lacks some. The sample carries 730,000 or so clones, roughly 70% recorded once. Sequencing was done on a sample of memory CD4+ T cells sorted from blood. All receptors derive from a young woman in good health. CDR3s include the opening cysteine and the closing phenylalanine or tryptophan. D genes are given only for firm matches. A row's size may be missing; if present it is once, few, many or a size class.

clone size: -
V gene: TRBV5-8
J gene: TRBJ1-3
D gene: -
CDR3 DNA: TGTGCCAGCGGGCATATAGGGGACACCATATATTTT
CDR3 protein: CASGHIGDTIYF

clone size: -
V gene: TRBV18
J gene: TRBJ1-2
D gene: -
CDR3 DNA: TGTGCCAGCTCACCACCGGAAGGGTCTGGCTACACCTTC
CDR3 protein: CASSPPEGSGYTF

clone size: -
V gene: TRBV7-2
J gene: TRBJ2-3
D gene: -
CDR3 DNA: TGTGCCAGCAGCTTAGATCGACAGAATACGCAGTATTTT
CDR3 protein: CASSLDRQNTQYF

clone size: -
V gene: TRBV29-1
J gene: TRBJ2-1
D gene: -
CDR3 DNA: TGCAGCGGAACCCCGGGACTCCCGACTTTAAACAATGAGCAGTTCTTC
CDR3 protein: CSGTPGLPTLNNEQFF

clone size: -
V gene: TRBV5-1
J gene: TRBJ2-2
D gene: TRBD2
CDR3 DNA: TGCGCCAGTTCGAAAGGGACTAGCGGGATCGGGGAGCTGTTTTTT
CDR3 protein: CASSKGTSGIGELFF

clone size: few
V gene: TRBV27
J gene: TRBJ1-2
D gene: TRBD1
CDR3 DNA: TGTGCCAGCAGTTTGGGACAGAGAGCATATGGCTACACCTTC
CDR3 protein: CASSLGQRAYGYTF

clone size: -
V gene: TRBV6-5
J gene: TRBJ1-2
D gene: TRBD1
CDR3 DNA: TGTGCCAGCAGTCCCACGACAGGGTCTGATGGCTACACCTTC
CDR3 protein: CASSPTTGSDGYTF

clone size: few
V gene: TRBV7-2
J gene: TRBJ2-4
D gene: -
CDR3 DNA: TGTGCCAGCAGGGGAGACAGGCATTCGGCCAAAAACATTCAGTACTTC
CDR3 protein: CASRGDRHSAKNIQYF

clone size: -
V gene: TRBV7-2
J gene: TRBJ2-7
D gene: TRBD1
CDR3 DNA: TGTGCCAGCAGCAACGGACAGGGGCGCGAGCAGTACTTC
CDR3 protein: CASSNGQGREQYF

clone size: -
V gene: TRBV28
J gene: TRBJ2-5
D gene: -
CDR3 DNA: TGTGCCAGCAGTTTAGTGTACCAAGAGACCCAGTACTTC
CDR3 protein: CASSLVYQETQYF

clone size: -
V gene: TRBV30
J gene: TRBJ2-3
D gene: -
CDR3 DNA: TGTGCCTGGATGTCGGGGCTCACAGATACGCAGTATTTT
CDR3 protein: CAWMSGLTDTQYF

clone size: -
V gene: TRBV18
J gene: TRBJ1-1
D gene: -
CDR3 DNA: TGTGCCAGCTCACCACGGGAGACAGGAGTCAACACTGAAGCTTTCTTT
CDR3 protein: CASSPRETGVNTEAFF

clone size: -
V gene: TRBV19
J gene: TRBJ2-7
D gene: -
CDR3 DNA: TGTGCCAGTAGTATAAATTGGGACCTACCCGGCCACGAGCAGTACTTC
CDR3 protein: CASSINWDLPGHEQYF